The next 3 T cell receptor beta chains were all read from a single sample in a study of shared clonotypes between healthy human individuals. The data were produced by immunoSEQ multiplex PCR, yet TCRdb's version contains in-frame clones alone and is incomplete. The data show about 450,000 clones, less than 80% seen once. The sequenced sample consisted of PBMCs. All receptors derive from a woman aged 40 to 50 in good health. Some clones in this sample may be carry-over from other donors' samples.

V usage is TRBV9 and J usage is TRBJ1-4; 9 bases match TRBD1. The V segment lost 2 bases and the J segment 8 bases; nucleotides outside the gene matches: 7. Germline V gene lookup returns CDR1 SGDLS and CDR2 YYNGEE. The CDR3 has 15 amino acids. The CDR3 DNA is TGTGCCAGCAGCGTGCGGACAGGGGTAGGGGAAAAACTGTTTTTT. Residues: CASSVRTGVGEKLFF.

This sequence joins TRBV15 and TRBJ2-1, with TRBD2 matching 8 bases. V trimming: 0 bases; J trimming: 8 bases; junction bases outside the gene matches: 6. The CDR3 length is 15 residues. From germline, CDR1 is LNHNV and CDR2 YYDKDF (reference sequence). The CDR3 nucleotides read TGTGCCACCAGCAGAGATTTGAGCGGGAGCGATGAGCAGTTCTTC. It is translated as CATSRDLSGSDEQFF.

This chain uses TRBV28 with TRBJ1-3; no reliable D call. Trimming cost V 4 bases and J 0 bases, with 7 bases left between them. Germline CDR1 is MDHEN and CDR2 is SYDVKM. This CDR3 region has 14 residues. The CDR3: CASSSPNSGNTIYF. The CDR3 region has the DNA TGTGCCAGCAGTTCCCCGAACTCTGGAAACACCATATATTTT.